The 18 T cell receptor beta chains below come from one sample, sequenced in a study of beta chain features in type 1 diabetes. Expressed TCRB transcripts were sequenced, since all the RNA that had been isolated was reverse transcribed. The assay was immunoSEQ multiplex PCR, and TCRdb's table has in-frame clones only and misses some. This sample has hundreds of thousands of clones, with approximately 15% found just once. The sequencing input was naive CD4+ T cells from blood. The receptors were sampled from a man aged 25-40 years in good health.

J is TRBJ2-7 and V is TRBV15; no firm D call. From germline, CDR1 is LNHNV and CDR2 YYDKDF (reference sequence). This CDR3 is built from 14 residues. Trimming left V 1 base short and J 1 base short, with 8 bases between. The CDR3 spells CATSRVTLSYEQYF. CDR3 bases: TGTGCCACCAGCAGAGTGACCCTATCCTACGAGCAGTACTTC.

The gene calls are TRBV2 and TRBJ2-5; D might be TRBD2 (7 bases). The V gene's germline CDR1 is SNHLY and CDR2 FYNNEI. The CDR3 is 14 residues long. The V end lost 6 bases, the J end lost 5 bases, and 16 bases lay between the germline ends. The CDR3 DNA reads as TGTGCCAGCAGAGGGGGGGTCATGAAGGAGACCCAGTACTTC. Amino acids: CASRGGVMKETQYF.

This clone was recorded a few times. The V gene is TRBV5-6, the J gene TRBJ2-1, with a possible D match to TRBD2 (5 bases). V dropped 4 bases and J dropped 2 bases, with 13 bases sitting between them. CDR3 length equals 15 residues. CDR1 is SGHDT and CDR2 is YYEEEE in the germline V gene. The CDR3 protein is CASSRRVGPYNEQFF. DNA of the CDR3: TGTGCCAGCAGCCGGCGGGTGGGCCCCTACAATGAGCAGTTCTTC.

In this sample, this clone turned up a few times. The rearrangement links TRBV6-1 to TRBJ2-3, with TRBD1 matching over 9 bases. The V gene end was trimmed by 3 bases and the J gene end by 2 bases; junction bases not matched to a gene: 3. Germline lookup yields CDR1 MNHNS and CDR2 SASEGT. The CDR3 runs to 15 residues. In nucleotides, the CDR3 is TGTGCCAGCAGTGACGACAGGGGGAACACAGATACGCAGTATTTT. The encoded protein is CASSDDRGNTDTQYF.

V and J are TRBV14 and TRBJ2-6; D is unresolved. This CDR3 is 15 amino acids long. Germline CDR1 and CDR2: SGHDN and FVKESK. V dropped 4 bases and J dropped 0 bases, with 7 bases sitting between them. The CDR3 DNA reads as TGTGCCAGCAGCCCTTCCAACTCTGGGGCCAACGTCCTGACTTTC. Translation: CASSPSNSGANVLTF.

The gene calls are TRBV20-1 and TRBJ1-1; D unclear. The CDR3 has 11 amino acids. Germline CDR1 and CDR2: DFQATT and SNEGSKA (reference sequence). Trimming left V 3 bases short and J 5 bases short, with 7 bases between. CDR3 sequence reads: CSASRRTEAFF. CDR3 nucleotides: TGCAGTGCTAGTAGGCGGACTGAAGCTTTCTTT.

V is TRBV29-1 and J is TRBJ1-2; D is ambiguous. Germline lookup yields CDR1 SQVTM and CDR2 ANQGSEA. The CDR3 totals 12 residues. Trimming took 4 bases from V and 5 from J, leaving 11 bases between them. The CDR3 bases are TGCAGCGTTGTGGACTCCTTTTATGGCTACACCTTC. Translated, it gives CSVVDSFYGYTF.

In its sample, this clone was seen many times. The J gene is TRBJ2-7, the V gene TRBV30, with D unclear. With 0 bases removed from V and 6 bases from J, the gap between germline ends came to 9 bases. This CDR3 has 12 amino acids. Germline V gene data show CDR1 as GTSNPN and CDR2 as SVGIG (reference sequence). The CDR3 spells CAWSVQRSEQYV. CDR3 bases: TGTGCCTGGAGTGTACAACGGAGCGAGCAGTACGTC.

In its sample, this clone was seen a few times. The chain couples TRBV7-9 to TRBJ2-3; TRBD2 agrees at 7 bases. Germline V gene sequence: CDR1 SEHNR, CDR2 FQNEAQ (reference sequence). Trimming at V came to 1 base and at J to 3 bases, leaving 4 bases not matched to a gene. This CDR3 has 15 amino acids. The CDR3: CASSLEAGLTDTQYF. In DNA, the CDR3 is TGTGCCAGCAGCTTAGAGGCGGGACTAACAGATACGCAGTATTTT.

The genes are TRBV11-2 and TRBJ2-7, with TRBD1 matching 7 bases. J lost 5 bases, V lost 5 bases, and 15 bases had no gene match. This CDR3 contains 16 residues. CDR1 and CDR2 (germline): SGHAT, FQNNGV. DNA for the CDR3: TGTGCCAGCAGCCCGACGACCCCTAACAGGGGACACGAGCAGTACTTC. The encoded protein is CASSPTTPNRGHEQYF. Full variable domain (missing parts from reference TRBV11-2 and TRBJ2-7): EAGVAQSPRYKIIEKRQSVAFWCNPISGHATLYWYQQILGQGPKLLIQFQNNGVVDDSQLPKDRFSAERLKGVDSTLKIQPAKLEDSAVYLCASSPTTPNRGHEQYFGPGTRLTVT.

This clone has just a few counts. The chain combines TRBV30 with TRBJ2-7, with a tentative D call TRBD1 (6 bases). CDR1 is GTSNPN and CDR2 is SVGIG in the germline V gene (reference sequence). Trimming shortened V by 0 bases and J by 1 base, and 16 bases separated the two germline ends. The CDR3 extends over 16 amino acids. CDR3 bases: TGTGCCTGGAGTGTAGTAGGGGGAGCAGGTTCCTACGAGCAGTACGTC. Translated: CAWSVVGGAGSYEQYV.

The rearrangement joins TRBV6-6 to TRBJ1-2, with TRBD1 as a possible D gene (6 bases). Germline V CDR1 and CDR2: MNHNY, SVGAGI (reference sequence). Trimming removed 7 bases at V and 4 bases at J, with 16 bases between. This CDR3 is 14 amino acids long. CDR3 sequence reads: CASIRQARGYGYTF. DNA of the CDR3: TGTGCCAGCATAAGACAGGCCAGGGGCTATGGCTACACCTTC.

Comments on this clone: This CDR3 is also generated by other DNA sequences in the sample. The gene calls are TRBV5-1 and TRBJ2-5; D is undetermined. V was cut by 4 bases and J by 2 bases, with 3 bases left in between. Germline assignment: CDR1 SGHRS and CDR2 YFSETQ. The CDR3 contains 11 residues. CDR3 sequence: CASSEQETQYF. The CDR3 DNA follows: TGCGCCAGCAGCGAACAAGAGACCCAGTACTTC.

CDR3 region: CAISVTQETQYF. The CDR3 DNA follows: TGTGCCATCAGTGTTACCCAAGAGACCCAGTACTTC. This chain connects TRBV10-3 to TRBJ2-5; D gene uncertain. CDR1 is ENHRY and CDR2 is SYGVKD in the germline V gene. This CDR3 comprises 12 residues. V shed 4 bases and J shed 1 base, with 4 bases lying between them.

This clone was found a few times. The rearrangement links TRBV5-1 to TRBJ2-1, with D possibly being TRBD1 (6 bases). Deletions cut 4 bases from V and 6 bases from J, with 17 bases between. From germline, CDR1 is SGHRS and CDR2 YFSETQ. CDR3 length: 15 amino acids. The CDR3 protein is CASSLPTGSLNEQFF. The CDR3 coding sequence is TGCGCCAGCAGCCTACCCACAGGGTCCCTCAATGAGCAGTTCTTC.

This sequence joins TRBV13 and TRBJ1-1; 7 positions agree with TRBD1. There are 14 residues in the CDR3. With V trimmed by 5 bases and J by 2 bases, 5 bases remained unmatched. The V gene's germline CDR1 is PRHDT and CDR2 FYEKMQ (reference sequence). For the CDR3, the DNA is TGTGCCAGCAGCATCACAGGGGATAACACTGAAGCTTTCTTT. Its protein is CASSITGDNTEAFF.

The chain combines TRBV9 with TRBJ2-3, with D possibly being TRBD2 (5 bases). The CDR3 extends over 14 amino acids. The germline CDR1 and CDR2 sequences are SGDLS and YYNGEE. The V gene lost 0 bases and the J gene lost 2 bases, with 7 bases spanning the gap. CDR3 loop: CASSVVGNTDTQYF. The CDR3, as DNA: TGTGCCAGCAGCGTAGTCGGGAACACAGATACGCAGTATTTT.

V is TRBV7-2 and J is TRBJ1-2, with a weak D call TRBD1 (6 bases). Germline-derived CDR1 and CDR2 are SGHTA and FQGNSA. The V and J ends lost 5 bases and 8 bases respectively, with 15 bases between them. This CDR3 comprises 13 residues. The CDR3 sequence is CASSPPGVWGYTF. The CDR3, as DNA: TGTGCCAGCAGCCCTCCAGGGGTGTGGGGCTACACCTTC. The full variable domain, completed using reference TRBV7-2 and TRBJ1-2, is GAGVSQSPSNKVTEKGKDVELRCDPISGHTALYWYRQSLGQGLEFLIYFQGNSAPDKSGLPSDRFSAERTGGSVSTLTIQRTQQEDSAVYLCASSPPGVWGYTFGSGTRLTVV.